This T cell receptor beta chain was identified during a study of blood T cell repertoires in COVID-19. Study overall: Both acute and convalescent COVID-19 samples were obtained from the United States, Italy and Spain.

Assay used: immunoSEQ multiplex PCR; TCRdb lists only in-frame clones, some missing. In the table there are some 130,000 clones, less than 90% of which are singletons. The CDR3 covers 15 residues. Germline values: CDR1 MNHEY, CDR2 SVGAGI. The junction had 8 bases not matched to a gene; V was cut back by 5 bases and J by 1 base. The rearrangement links TRBV6-5 to TRBJ2-7, with 7 bases that match TRBD1. The sequenced sample consisted of peripheral blood. The TCR originated in a man between 65 and 85 years old with acute or convalescent COVID-19. This CDR3 is CASSPPGQRSYEQYF. The CDR3 DNA follows: TGTGCCAGCAGTCCCCCGGGACAGAGGTCCTACGAGCAGTACTTC.